The 13 T cell receptor beta chains given below trace back to one sample, sequenced in a study. TCRdb used MiXCR to reprocess the 5' RACE reads, holding one entry per CDR3 protein. The repertoire holds 35,000 to 45,000 distinct CDR3 sequences, with around 23% as singletons. The sorted Tregs were CD4+CD25+CD127-/low cells. The specimen was Tregs sorted from a lymph node. The receptors stem from a female donor with breast cancer.

To note about this clonotype: A much more abundant neighbour one base away suggests this may be a read error. The genes are TRBV7-9 and TRBJ1-2; the match to TRBD1 covers 7 bases. The V segment lost 4 bases and the J segment 6 bases; nucleotides outside the gene matches: 2. The CDR3 loop spans 12 amino acids. CDR1 is SEHNR and CDR2 is FQNEAQ in the germline V gene (reference sequence). As DNA, the CDR3 is TGTGCCAGCAGCTCAGACAGGGATGGCTACACCTTC. It codes for CASSSDRDGYTF.

Many counts were recorded for this clonotype. The chain is built from TRBV20-1 and TRBJ1-1; no reliable D call. The CDR3 has 14 amino acids. V was cut by 2 bases and J by 0 bases, with 10 bases left in between. Germline CDR1 and CDR2: DFQATT and SNEGSKA (reference sequence). CDR3 loop: CSARFDELNTEAFF. The CDR3 DNA follows: TGCAGTGCTAGATTCGACGAGTTGAACACTGAAGCTTTCTTT.

The chain uses TRBV12-3 or TRBV12-4 and TRBJ2-3, with D perhaps matching TRBD1 or TRBD2 (5 bases each). V was trimmed by 4 bases and J by 1 base, leaving 6 bases between them. There are 13 residues in the CDR3. The DNA for the CDR3 is TGTGCCAGCAGTTGGGACGGCACAGATACGCAGTATTTT. Translation gives CASSWDGTDTQYF.

This clonotype was detected only a few times. The chain recombines TRBV3-1 with TRBJ1-2; tentatively, D is TRBD1 (6 bases). Trimming took off 2 bases at V and 5 bases at J, with 18 bases between the two ends. There are 16 residues in the CDR3. Germline loops: CDR1 LGHDT, CDR2 YNNKEL (reference sequence). CDR3 nucleotides: TGTGCCAGCAGCCAAAGTGGAACAGGGAATCTTTATGGCTACACCTTC. Protein sequence: CASSQSGTGNLYGYTF.

As regards this clonotype: Being one base from a much bigger clone, this may be a read error. The V gene is TRBV6-5, the J gene TRBJ1-1; TRBD1 agrees at 9 bases. CDR1 and CDR2 from the germline V gene are MNHEY and SVGAGI. This CDR3 contains 15 residues. In nucleotides, the CDR3 is TGTGCCGGCAGTTACCGGGGACAGGGAGTTATTGAAGCTTTCTTT. Its protein product is CAGSYRGQGVIEAFF.

This clonotype was observed at least ten times. The junction differs from germline at one of its ends, possibly a read error. The chain links TRBV6-2 or TRBV6-3 to TRBJ2-5, with 8 bases matching TRBD2. Germline lookup yields CDR1 MNHEY and CDR2 SVGEGT. The CDR3 loop spans 13 amino acids. The CDR3 region has the DNA TGTGCCAGCAGCGCATTAGCGGGAAGGTCCCCCGCCTTC. It yields the protein CASSALAGRSPAF.

This clonotype was observed at least ten times. The rearrangement links TRBV3-1 to TRBJ2-7; D possibly corresponds to TRBD1 (6 bases). Trimming took off 2 bases at V and 2 bases at J, with 10 bases between the two ends. Germline CDR1 and CDR2: LGHDT and YNNKEL (reference sequence). The CDR3 spans 14 residues. The chain's CDR3 is CASSQRGHPYEQYF. DNA for the CDR3: TGTGCCAGCAGCCAACGGGGACATCCCTACGAGCAGTACTTC.

This clonotype was picked up many times. The chain recombines TRBV3-1 with TRBJ2-5; no clear D gene. The CDR3 is made up of 14 amino acids. Germline CDR1 and CDR2: LGHDT and YNNKEL (reference sequence). V was trimmed by 1 base and J by 10 bases, leaving 16 bases between them. CDR3 DNA sequence: TGTGCCAGCAGCCAAGTCCCGTCGGCCCCGGACCAGTACTTC. Protein sequence: CASSQVPSAPDQYF.

This clonotype is classed as medium-sized (0.01 to 0.1%). This chain connects TRBV6-5 to TRBJ2-3, with D possibly matching TRBD2 (5 bases). This CDR3 comprises 13 residues. Trimming took off 6 bases at V and 3 bases at J, with 10 bases between the two ends. Germline assignment: CDR1 MNHEY and CDR2 SVGAGI. CDR3 amino acids: CASRLSGTDTQYF. The CDR3 bases are TGTGCCAGCAGGTTGTCGGGGACAGATACGCAGTATTTT.

There are many counts of this clonotype. This chain connects TRBV15 to TRBJ1-3; no definite D call. The length of the CDR3 is 13 residues. With 3 bases removed from V and 0 bases from J, the gap between germline ends came to 3 bases. Germline CDR1 reads LNHNV; CDR2 reads YYDKDF (reference sequence). The chain's CDR3 is CATSRSSGNTIYF. CDR3 nucleotides: TGTGCCACCAGCAGGAGCTCTGGAAACACCATATATTTT. Full variable domain (outside the CDR3, taken from reference TRBV15 and TRBJ1-3): DAMVIQNPRYQVTQFGKPVTLSCSQTLNHNVMYWYQQKSSQAPKLLFHYYDKDFNNEADTPDNFQSRRPNTSFCFLDIRSPGLGDTAMYLCATSRSSGNTIYFGEGSWLTVV.

This clonotype was seen ten or more times. The V call is TRBV9, the J call TRBJ2-7; possibly TRBD1 or TRBD2 for D (5 bases each). CDR3 length: 14 residues. Trimming pared 3 bases from V and 4 bases from J, leaving 14 bases between. Germline CDR1 and CDR2: SGDLS and YYNGEE. The DNA for the CDR3 is TGTGCCAGCAGCGCCTGGGACGGAAAGTACGAGCAGTACTTC. Encoded protein: CASSAWDGKYEQYF.

V gene TRBV29-1 combines with J gene TRBJ2-7; D is perhaps TRBD2 (5 bases). The V gene lost 8 bases and the J gene lost 0 bases, with 14 bases spanning the gap. Germline V gives CDR1 SQVTM, CDR2 ANQGSEA. The CDR3 extends over 13 amino acids. Here the CDR3 DNA reads TGCAGCATTTCGGGGAAAGACTCCTACGAGCAGTACTTC. Residues: CSISGKDSYEQYF.

As to this clonotype: A much larger clone lies one base from this, so it may be a read error. The rearrangement uses TRBV25-1 and TRBJ2-7, with D tentatively TRBD1 (5 bases). Germline lookup yields CDR1 MGHDK and CDR2 SYGVNS. CDR3 length equals 15 residues. Here the CDR3 DNA reads TGTGCCGGCAGTGAATCGAAGGGGTTATCCTACGAGCAGTACTTC. This sequence encodes CAGSESKGLSYEQYF.